The clone carrying this T cell receptor (beta chain) has ten or more counts. Its antigen is unknown. The CDR3 covers 13 residues. Losses at the gene ends were 6 bases for V and 3 bases for J; bases not matched to a gene: 5. CDR1 and CDR2 from the germline V gene are MDHEN and SYDVKM. The sample originates from a study of regulatory T cells in long-lasting Graves disease. About the study: Persistence in Graves' disease required over 5 years of antithyroid drugs plus positive TSH receptor antibodies.

Time point defined: persistent/refractory GD, antithyroid drugs over 5 years with positive TRAb. The TCR library was made from RNA extracted from PBMCs. Graves' disease diagnosis was established per American Thyroid Association guidelines. Whole-study findings and limits: With persistent disease, TRBV28, TRBJ1-2 and TRBJ2-5 were the favored segments.

Through Arm-PCR of CDR3 regions and iRepertoire HTBI primers, TCR beta libraries were built. TCRdb fed the multiplex PCR reads into MiXCR, producing one record per CDR3 protein. The data show a few hundred thousand distinct CDR3 sequences, 20% to 30% seen once. The TCR sequence derives from a female donor with Graves disease. The chain has TRBV28 and TRBJ2-7; 7 nucleotides match TRBD1. Sequenced material: peripheral blood mononuclear cells (PBMCs), taken when the disease was refractory, from a patient treated with antithyroid drugs. CDR3 nucleotide sequence: TGTGCCAGCAGAAAGACAGGGCTCTACGAGCAGTACTTC. Amino acid sequence: CASRKTGLYEQYF.